One sample yielded the 18 T cell receptor beta chains listed below, sequenced in a study of T cells in Graves' hyperthyroidism and ophthalmopathy. Template material for amplifying TCR beta CDR3 regions consisted of RNA transcripts. HTBI primers were employed in a first-round RT-PCR of the TCR CDR3. TCRdb ran MiXCR on the multiplex PCR reads and lists one entry per CDR3 protein. Of roughly 300,000 distinct CDR3 sequences listed, roughly a fifth were seen once; the top ten hold 50%. The sample taken for sequencing was blood. Receptors originate from a woman in her 50s with Graves' hyperthyroidism.

In its sample, this clonotype was seen many times. The chain links TRBV12-3 or TRBV12-4 to TRBJ1-5; D not resolved. V shed 3 bases and J shed 5 bases, with 11 bases lying between them. CDR3 size: 14 residues. CDR3: CASSLGGVDQPQHF. The CDR3 nucleotides read TGTGCCAGCAGTTTGGGAGGCGTAGATCAGCCCCAGCATTTT.

This clonotype has ten or more counts. The chain links TRBV3-1 to TRBJ1-2; no reliable D call. This CDR3 spans 14 amino acids. The V end was cut by 1 base, the J end by 7 bases, with 13 bases between. Germline values: CDR1 LGHDT, CDR2 YNNKEL (reference sequence). The CDR3 DNA follows: TGTGCCAGCAGCCAAGGCTGGCTGGGTTCTGGCTACACCTTC. This codes for CASSQGWLGSGYTF.

This clonotype was seen many times. J is TRBJ2-1 and V is TRBV2; 10 bases align to TRBD2. Germline lookup yields CDR1 SNHLY and CDR2 FYNNEI. The CDR3 is 16 amino acids. V lost 5 bases to trimming and J lost 3 bases; unmatched junction nucleotides: 7. CDR3 nucleotides: TGTGCCAGCAGTCCCGCTAGCGGGAGTCTCTACAATGAGCAGTTCTTC. Translation gives CASSPASGSLYNEQFF.

There are many counts of this clonotype. This rearrangement joins TRBV24-1 to TRBJ1-2; TRBD1 agrees at 7 bases. The CDR3 contains 16 residues. The J segment lost 0 bases and the V segment lost 5 bases, leaving 8 bases of the junction unmatched. Germline V gives CDR1 KGHDR, CDR2 SFDVKD. The CDR3 sequence is CATSGETGPANYGYTF. The CDR3 region has the DNA TGTGCCACCAGTGGTGAGACAGGGCCCGCTAACTATGGCTACACCTTC.

This clonotype came up a few times. The chain carries TRBV9 and TRBJ2-7; TRBD1 is a possible D gene (6 bases). This CDR3 has 14 amino acids. The germline gives CDR1 SGDLS, CDR2 YYNGEE. The ends were cut back, 3 bases at V and 3 bases at J, with 13 bases in the middle. For the CDR3, the DNA is TGTGCCAGCAGCGGGGCAGGGGTTGGCTACGAGCAGTACTTC. As protein: CASSGAGVGYEQYF.

This clonotype has at least ten counts. The V gene is TRBV12-3 or TRBV12-4, the J gene TRBJ2-7, with TRBD2 identical over 13 bases. CDR3 length: 16 amino acids. J lost 2 bases, V lost 3 bases, and 4 bases had no gene match. In DNA form, the CDR3 reads TGTGCCAGCAGTTTCCCCGGGACTAGCGGGACCTACGAGCAGTACTTC. Residues: CASSFPGTSGTYEQYF.

This clonotype was seen many times. The chain carries TRBV5-6 and TRBJ2-5; TRBD2 aligns across 8 bases. Looked up from germline, CDR1 is SGHDT and CDR2 is YYEEEE. V was clipped by 1 base and J by 2 bases; unmatched bases: 4. This CDR3 comprises 15 residues. The CDR3 sequence: CASSLFAGGQETQYF. As DNA, the CDR3 is TGTGCCAGCAGCTTGTTTGCGGGGGGTCAAGAGACCCAGTACTTC.

The table lists this clonotype with many counts. The gene calls are TRBV11-2 and TRBJ2-1, with D possibly being TRBD2 (5 bases). V lost 0 bases to trimming and J lost 2 bases, with 11 bases between them. The CDR3 covers 16 residues. The germline V gene has CDR1 SGHAT and CDR2 FQNNGV. The chain's CDR3 is CASSLEMRAAYNEQFF. The CDR3 DNA is TGTGCCAGCAGCTTAGAGATGCGGGCAGCCTACAATGAGCAGTTCTTC.

This clonotype was seen many times. Written as DNA, the CDR3 is TGTGCCAGCAGTACATGGACAGAACCCACGACCGGGGAGCTGTTTTTT. Its protein product is CASSTWTEPTTGELFF. The chain recombines TRBV28 with TRBJ2-2, with a tentative D call TRBD1 (6 bases). The CDR3 totals 16 residues. Germline lookup yields CDR1 MDHEN and CDR2 SYDVKM. Between the trimmed V and J ends, which lost 5 bases and 5 bases, there was a span of 18 bases.

This chain connects TRBV20-1 to TRBJ2-7, with 9 bases aligning to TRBD2. The CDR3 covers 14 residues. The germline CDR1 and CDR2 sequences are DFQATT and SNEGSKA (reference sequence). V was clipped by 3 bases and J by 2 bases; unmatched bases: 5. The CDR3 sequence: CSARGAGGPYEQYF. The CDR3 region has the DNA TGCAGTGCTAGGGGAGCGGGAGGCCCCTACGAGCAGTACTTC.

This clonotype was counted between two and nine times. V gene TRBV19 combines with J gene TRBJ2-3, with TRBD2 matching 10 bases. The CDR3 runs 15 residues. Germline values: CDR1 LNHDA, CDR2 SQIVND (reference sequence). V gave up 1 base and J gave up 4 bases; unmatched junction bases: 2. The CDR3 nucleotides are TGTGCCAGTAGTATAGCTAGCGGGAGCTCAGATACGCAGTATTTT. This codes for CASSIASGSSDTQYF.

Only a few counts were recorded for this clonotype. This rearrangement joins TRBV20-1 to TRBJ1-5; 8 nucleotides align to TRBD1. V lost 0 bases, J lost 3 bases, and 4 bases stayed unmatched. Per the germline V gene, CDR1 is DFQATT and CDR2 is SNEGSKA (reference sequence). The CDR3 is made up of 15 amino acids. CDR3 loop: CSAREQGVFNQPQHF. The DNA of the CDR3 is TGCAGTGCTAGAGAACAGGGGGTGTTCAATCAGCCCCAGCATTTT.

This clonotype was found a few times. This chain connects TRBV5-6 to TRBJ1-2; D ambiguous. Germline lookup yields CDR1 SGHDT and CDR2 YYEEEE. This CDR3 has 12 residues. Trimming cost V 1 base and J 13 bases, with 14 bases left between them. Written as DNA, the CDR3 is TGTGCCAGCAGCTTGTGGGCAGATCGGGGCACCTTC. Translation gives CASSLWADRGTF. Full variable domain (remainder filled in from reference TRBV5-6 and TRBJ1-2): DAGVTQSPTHLIKTRGQQVTLRCSPKSGHDTVSWYQQALGQGPQFIFQYYEEEERQRGNFPDRFSGHQFPNYSSELNVNALLLGDSALYLCASSLWADRGTFGSGTRLTVV.

This clonotype showed up many times. The rearrangement links TRBV6-2 or TRBV6-3 to TRBJ1-5, with D hard to call. Trimming pared 6 bases from V and 9 bases from J, leaving 12 bases between. The length of the CDR3 is 12 residues. Germline loops: CDR1 MNHEY, CDR2 SVGEGT. The CDR3 DNA follows: TGTGCCAGCAGCCCTGACTTGTGGCCCCAGCATTTT. This encodes CASSPDLWPQHF.

The rearrangement links TRBV20-1 to TRBJ2-1; D is undetermined. Trimming took 1 base from V and 6 from J, leaving 10 bases between them. The germline V gene has CDR1 DFQATT and CDR2 SNEGSKA (reference sequence). The length of the CDR3 is 13 residues. CDR3: CSARVLVGNEQFF. In nucleotides, the CDR3 is TGCAGTGCTAGAGTATTAGTCGGCAATGAGCAGTTCTTC.

This clonotype was detected many times. J is TRBJ1-2 and V is TRBV27, with TRBD1 matching 9 bases. The CDR3 length is 15 residues. Germline assignment: CDR1 MNHEY and CDR2 SMNVEV (reference sequence). The V and J ends lost 6 bases and 4 bases, in that order; junction bases with no gene match: 9. This CDR3 reads CASRFGTGRAYGYTF. The CDR3 region has the DNA TGTGCCAGCAGATTCGGGACAGGGAGGGCCTATGGCTACACCTTC.

This clonotype was recorded at least ten times. The CDR3 is CASSTGFRALYGYTF. The CDR3 DNA sequence: TGTGCCAGCAGCACAGGGTTCAGGGCCCTTTATGGCTACACCTTC. This chain links TRBV12-3 or TRBV12-4 with TRBJ1-2, with TRBD1 as a possible D gene (6 bases). V was cut by 6 bases and J by 5 bases, with 19 bases left in between. The CDR3 contains 15 residues.

This clonotype has at least ten counts. This chain connects TRBV18 to TRBJ2-3; perhaps TRBD2 as D (5 bases). Trimming removed 3 bases at V and 3 bases at J, with 7 bases between. The CDR3 runs 13 residues. From germline, CDR1 is KGHSH and CDR2 LQKENI. For the CDR3, the DNA is TGTGCCAGCTCACCCAGACTAACAGATACGCAGTATTTT. Amino acids: CASSPRLTDTQYF.